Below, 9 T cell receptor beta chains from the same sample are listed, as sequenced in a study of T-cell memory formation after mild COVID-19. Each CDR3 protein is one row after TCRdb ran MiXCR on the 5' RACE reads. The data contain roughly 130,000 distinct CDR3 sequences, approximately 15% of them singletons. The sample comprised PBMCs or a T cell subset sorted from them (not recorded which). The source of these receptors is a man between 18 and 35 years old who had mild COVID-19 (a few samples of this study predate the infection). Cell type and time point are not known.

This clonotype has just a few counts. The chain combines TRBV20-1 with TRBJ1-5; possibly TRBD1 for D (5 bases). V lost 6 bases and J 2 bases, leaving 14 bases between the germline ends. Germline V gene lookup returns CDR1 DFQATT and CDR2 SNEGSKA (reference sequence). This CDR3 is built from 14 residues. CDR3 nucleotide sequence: TGCAGTGCCCGCAGGGAGACGGGCAATCAGCCCCAGCATTTT. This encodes CSARRETGNQPQHF.

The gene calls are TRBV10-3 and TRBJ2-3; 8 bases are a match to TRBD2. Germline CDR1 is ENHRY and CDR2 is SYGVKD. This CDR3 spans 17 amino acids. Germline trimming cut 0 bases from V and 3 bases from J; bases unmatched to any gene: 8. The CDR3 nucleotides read TGTGCCATCAGTGAGTCCCGCGGGGGGCGCAGGACAGATACGCAGTATTTT. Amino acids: CAISESRGGRRTDTQYF.

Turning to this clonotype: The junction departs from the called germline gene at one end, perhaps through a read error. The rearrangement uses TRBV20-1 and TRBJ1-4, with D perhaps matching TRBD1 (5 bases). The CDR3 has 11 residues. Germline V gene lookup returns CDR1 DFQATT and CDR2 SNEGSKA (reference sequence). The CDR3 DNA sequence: TGCAGTGCTTCTTCTGTCCCGGGACCCATTTTT. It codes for CSASSVPGPIF.

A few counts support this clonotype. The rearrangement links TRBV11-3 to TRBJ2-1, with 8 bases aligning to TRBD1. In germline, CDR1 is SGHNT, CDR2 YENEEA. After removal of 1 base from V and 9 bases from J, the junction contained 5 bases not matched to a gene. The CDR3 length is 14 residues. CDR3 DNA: TGTGCCAGCAGCTTAGGGACAGGGTTTAGTGAGCAGTTCTTC. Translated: CASSLGTGFSEQFF.

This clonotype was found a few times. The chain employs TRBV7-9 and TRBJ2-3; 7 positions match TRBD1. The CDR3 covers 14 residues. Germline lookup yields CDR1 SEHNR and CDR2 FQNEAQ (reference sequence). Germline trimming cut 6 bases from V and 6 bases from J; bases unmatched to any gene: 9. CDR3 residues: CASSPRQGGDTQYF. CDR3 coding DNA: TGTGCCAGCAGTCCCAGACAGGGTGGCGATACGCAGTATTTT.

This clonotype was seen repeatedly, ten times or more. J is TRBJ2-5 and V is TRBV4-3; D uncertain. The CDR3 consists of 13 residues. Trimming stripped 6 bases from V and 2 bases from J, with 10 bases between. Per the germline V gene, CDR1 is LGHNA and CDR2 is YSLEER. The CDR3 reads CASSLTAQETQYF. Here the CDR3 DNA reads TGCGCCAGCAGTCTAACCGCTCAAGAGACCCAGTACTTC.

The CDR3 reads CATSRDQTGRNFPGNTIYF. The CDR3 nucleotides are TGTGCCACCAGCAGAGATCAGACAGGGCGAAATTTTCCTGGAAACACCATATATTTT. The chain is built from TRBV15 and TRBJ1-3; 7 bases match TRBD1. Germline CDR1 is LNHNV and CDR2 is YYDKDF (reference sequence). Unmatched junction bases numbered 13, after V lost 0 bases and J lost 2 bases. CDR3 length: 19 residues.

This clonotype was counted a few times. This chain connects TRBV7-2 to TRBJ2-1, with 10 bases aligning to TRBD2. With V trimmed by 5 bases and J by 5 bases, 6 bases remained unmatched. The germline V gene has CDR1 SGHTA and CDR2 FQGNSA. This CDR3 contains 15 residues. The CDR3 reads CASSNQRGGNNEQFF. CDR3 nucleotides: TGTGCCAGCAGCAATCAGCGGGGGGGAAACAATGAGCAGTTCTTC.

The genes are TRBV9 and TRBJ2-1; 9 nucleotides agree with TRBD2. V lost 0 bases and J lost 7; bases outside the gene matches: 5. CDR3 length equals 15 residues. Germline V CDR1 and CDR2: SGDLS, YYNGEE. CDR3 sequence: CASSVEVAGENEQFF. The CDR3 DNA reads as TGTGCCAGCAGCGTAGAAGTAGCGGGGGAAAATGAGCAGTTCTTC.